Below, 26 T cell receptor beta chains from the same sample are listed, as sequenced in a study of cytomegalovirus exposure and HLA in healthy donors. 13 Jbeta primers and 60 Vbeta primers were used for the PCR. The data were produced by immunoSEQ multiplex PCR, yet TCRdb's version contains in-frame clones alone and is incomplete. In the table there are around 120,000 clones, roughly 80% of which are singletons. The sample consisted of PBMCs. The receptors derive from a male donor in good health and CMV-seronegative.

Details on this clone: The junction shows a germline mismatch at one end, possibly a read error. J is TRBJ2-7 and V is TRBV7-9, with a weak D call TRBD2 (6 bases). Germline values: CDR1 SEHNR, CDR2 FQNEAQ (reference sequence). CDR3 length: 13 amino acids. CDR3 region: CSSTIGGSSEQYF. CDR3 nucleotides: TGTTCCAGCACTATCGGGGGATCGAGCGAGCAGTACTTC.

Of note for this clone: An end of the junction does not agree with germline; a read error may underlie this. The CDR3 loop is CASSSDPGANGLTF. DNA of the CDR3: TGTGCCAGCAGCTCCGACCCTGGGGCCAACGGCCTGACTTTC. The chain links TRBV7-3 to TRBJ2-6; tentative D call: TRBD1 (5 bases). Germline V lookup: CDR1 SGHTA, CDR2 FQGTGA. This CDR3 has 14 amino acids.

There are a few counts of this clone. Other DNA sequences in this sample translate to the same CDR3. The chain couples TRBV5-1 to TRBJ2-7; 9 nucleotides align to TRBD1. Germline V gene lookup returns CDR1 SGHRS and CDR2 YFSETQ. The CDR3 has 14 residues. V shed 4 bases and J 1 base; nucleotides not matched to a gene: 3. DNA of the CDR3: TGCGCCAGCAGCCCGGGACAGGGATCCTACGAGCAGTACTTC. This codes for CASSPGQGSYEQYF.

The chain is built from TRBV6-5 and TRBJ2-3; D might be TRBD2 (6 bases). Germline loops: CDR1 MNHEY, CDR2 SVGAGI. V dropped 2 bases and J dropped 4 bases, with 16 bases sitting between them. CDR3 length: 16 amino acids. CDR3 DNA sequence: TGTGCCAGCAGTTACCTCCAAGCGGGCACCCCAGATACGCAGTATTTT. As protein: CASSYLQAGTPDTQYF.

This clone was recorded once. This chain links TRBV5-6 with TRBJ1-2, with TRBD1 identical over 11 bases. The CDR3 covers 15 residues. Germline CDR1 is SGHDT and CDR2 is YYEEEE. V lost 4 bases and J lost 6; bases outside the gene matches: 8. The CDR3 DNA reads TGTGCCAGCAGCGGCACGGGACAGGGGGGGGATGGCTACACCTTC. This gives the protein CASSGTGQGGDGYTF.

The V call is TRBV2, the J call TRBJ2-5; 8 bases align to TRBD2. This CDR3 comprises 16 residues. CDR1 and CDR2 from the germline V gene are SNHLY and FYNNEI. V lost 5 bases to trimming and J lost 2 bases; unmatched junction nucleotides: 10. This CDR3 reads CASSPQLAVLQETQYF. CDR3 DNA sequence: TGTGCCAGCAGTCCCCAACTAGCGGTGTTACAAGAGACCCAGTACTTC.

The rearrangement uses TRBV27 and TRBJ1-2, with D tentatively TRBD1 (5 bases). Germline V gene data show CDR1 as MNHEY and CDR2 as SMNVEV (reference sequence). With 3 bases removed from V and 8 bases from J, the gap between germline ends came to 13 bases. The CDR3 runs 13 residues. CDR3 nucleotide sequence: TGTGCCAGCAGTTTTCAGGGATTGAAGGGCTACACCTTC. It codes for CASSFQGLKGYTF.

The rearrangement joins TRBV6-6 to TRBJ1-4; tentative D call: TRBD1 (5 bases). V was shortened by 2 bases and J by 4 bases, with 11 bases between the two germline ends. This CDR3 has 15 amino acids. The germline V gene has CDR1 MNHNY and CDR2 SVGAGI (reference sequence). The CDR3 loop reads CASSYGQGLNEKLFF. In nucleotides, the CDR3 is TGTGCCAGCAGTTACGGGCAGGGACTTAATGAAAAACTGTTTTTT.

This clone showed up just once. The chain employs TRBV30 and TRBJ2-7; possibly TRBD2 for D (5 bases). There are 14 residues in the CDR3. Trimming cost V 0 bases and J 1 base, with 10 bases left between them. In germline, CDR1 is GTSNPN, CDR2 SVGIG (reference sequence). This CDR3 is CAWSVRGGSYEQYF. CDR3 bases: TGTGCCTGGAGTGTACGGGGTGGGTCCTACGAGCAGTACTTC.

This clone was detected a few times. This sequence joins TRBV4-1 and TRBJ2-7; D uncertain. The V end was cut by 8 bases, the J end by 5 bases, with 10 bases between. This CDR3 has 11 amino acids. Looked up from germline, CDR1 is MGHRA and CDR2 is YSYEKL. Written as DNA, the CDR3 is TGCGCCAGCGGGCCGTACAACGAGCAGTACTTC. Translation: CASGPYNEQYF.

The chain links TRBV28 to TRBJ2-1; D gene unclear. V lost 6 bases to trimming and J lost 5 bases, with 14 bases between them. The CDR3 has 14 amino acids. Looked up from germline, CDR1 is MDHEN and CDR2 is SYDVKM. The CDR3 sequence: CASSLPKQNNEQFF. The CDR3 DNA is TGTGCCAGCAGCCTCCCTAAACAGAACAATGAGCAGTTCTTC.

The genes are TRBV15 and TRBJ1-1; 7 positions agree with TRBD1. Trimming cost V 3 bases and J 2 bases; bases outside gene matches: 6. The CDR3 runs 15 residues. Germline V gene data show CDR1 as LNHNV and CDR2 as YYDKDF (reference sequence). In DNA form, the CDR3 reads TGTGCCACCAGCAGGGGTCAGGGGGGTAACACTGAAGCTTTCTTT. The encoded protein is CATSRGQGGNTEAFF.

This chain connects TRBV10-3 to TRBJ2-3; no reliable D call. V gave up 4 bases and J gave up 0 bases, with 8 bases separating them. The length of the CDR3 is 14 residues. Germline V lookup: CDR1 ENHRY, CDR2 SYGVKD. CDR3 DNA sequence: TGTGCCATCAGTGCTCTCACTAGCACAGATACGCAGTATTTT. This sequence encodes CAISALTSTDTQYF.

The genes are TRBV5-1 and TRBJ2-2; a weak D match, TRBD1 (6 bases). Germline-derived CDR1 and CDR2 are SGHRS and YFSETQ. With 2 bases removed from V and 5 bases from J, the gap between germline ends came to 13 bases. The CDR3 loop spans 15 amino acids. CDR3 bases: TGCGCCAGCAGCTTAGGGACATTTGGAACCGGGGAGCTGTTTTTT. It is translated as CASSLGTFGTGELFF.

The chain is built from TRBV18 and TRBJ2-6; TRBD1 is a possible D gene (6 bases). V lost 5 bases and J lost 3, with 23 bases in between. Germline V lookup: CDR1 KGHSH, CDR2 LQKENI. This CDR3 is built from 19 residues. The CDR3 sequence is CASSSTTGLQLRGANVLTF. The CDR3 nucleotides are TGTGCCAGCTCATCAACAACAGGGCTACAGCTGCGTGGGGCCAACGTCCTGACTTTC.

Only one count was recorded for this clone. One end of the junction does not line up with germline, which may come from a read error. The chain joins TRBV6-1 to TRBJ1-1; 7 nucleotides align to TRBD1. This CDR3 comprises 15 residues. Germline V lookup: CDR1 MNHNS, CDR2 SASEGT. The chain's CDR3 is CASILNRGYDTKAFF. CDR3 DNA: TGTGCCAGCATTCTTAACAGGGGTTACGACACTAAAGCTTTCTTT.

V usage is TRBV6-5 and J usage is TRBJ2-2, with 10 nucleotides matching TRBD1. Germline CDR1 MNHEY, CDR2 SVGAGI. The CDR3 spans 15 residues. The CDR3 coding sequence is TGTGCATCAGCCGGGACAGGGGTAGAAACCGGGGAGCTGTTTTTT. This sequence encodes CASAGTGVETGELFF.

V is TRBV7-2 and J is TRBJ1-5; 8 bases line up with TRBD1. CDR1 is SGHTA, CDR2 FQGNSA, per germline. The V gene end was trimmed by 2 bases and the J gene end by 8 bases; junction bases not matched to a gene: 2. The CDR3 is 13 residues long. The CDR3 sequence: CASSLTGGEPQHF. CDR3 bases: TGTGCCAGCAGCTTAACAGGGGGTGAGCCCCAGCATTTT.

This clone was detected only a few times. The chain has TRBV5-1 and TRBJ1-1; 7 bases align to TRBD1. The junction had 1 base not matched to a gene; V was cut back by 2 bases and J by 3 bases. Germline assignment: CDR1 SGHRS and CDR2 YFSETQ. CDR3 length equals 13 residues. The CDR3 region is CASSFDRDTEAFF. The CDR3 nucleotides read TGCGCCAGCAGCTTCGACAGGGACACTGAAGCTTTCTTT.

This clone was seen a few times. CDR3 nucleotides: TGTGCCAGCAGTTTTTTGGGGGGGGAGACTGAAGCTTTCTTT. It codes for CASSFLGGETEAFF. V usage is TRBV28 and J usage is TRBJ1-1; TRBD1 is a possible D gene (5 bases). CDR1 is MDHEN and CDR2 is SYDVKM in the germline V gene. V gave up 3 bases and J gave up 5 bases, with 13 bases separating them. This CDR3 has 14 amino acids.

In DNA, the CDR3 is TGTGCCAGCAGCCACGGACAACAGGAGTTAGTCTATGGCTACACCTTC. As protein: CASSHGQQELVYGYTF. The V and J genes are TRBV4-2 and TRBJ1-2; possibly TRBD1 for D (5 bases). This CDR3 has 16 residues. With 3 bases removed from V and 4 bases from J, the gap between germline ends came to 18 bases. CDR1 and CDR2 (germline): LGHNA, YNFKEQ.

This chain uses TRBV6-5 with TRBJ1-5; the D gene is possibly TRBD1 (6 bases). Per germline, CDR1 MNHEY and CDR2 SVGAGI. V was pared by 5 bases and J by 4 bases, with 12 bases between. The CDR3 length is 14 residues. The CDR3 region is CASSHGQHNQPQHF. DNA for the CDR3: TGTGCCAGCAGTCACGGACAGCATAATCAGCCCCAGCATTTT.

V usage is TRBV28 and J usage is TRBJ1-4; 10 bases line up with TRBD1. The junction had 8 bases not matched to a gene; V was cut back by 7 bases and J by 3 bases. The V gene's germline CDR1 is MDHEN and CDR2 SYDVKM. This CDR3 comprises 16 residues. In DNA, the CDR3 is TGTGCCAGCACCTCATCCGGGACAGGGGCTAATGAAAAACTGTTTTTT. The encoded protein is CASTSSGTGANEKLFF.

The J gene is TRBJ1-5, the V gene TRBV4-1, with D perhaps matching TRBD1 (5 bases). The CDR3 covers 14 residues. The germline V gene has CDR1 MGHRA and CDR2 YSYEKL. Trimming stripped 3 bases from V and 7 bases from J, with 13 bases between. CDR3 nucleotide sequence: TGCGCCAGCAGCCATTGGGGGGGAGGCCAGCCCCAGCATTTT. It specifies CASSHWGGGQPQHF.

The rearrangement links TRBV7-9 to TRBJ2-3, with 9 bases lining up with TRBD2. Per the germline V gene, CDR1 is SEHNR and CDR2 is FQNEAQ (reference sequence). This CDR3 is built from 17 residues. V gave up 0 bases and J gave up 2 bases; unmatched junction bases: 6. The DNA for the CDR3 is TGTGCCAGCAGCTTAGCGCTAGCGGGGTCACTCACAGATACGCAGTATTTT. Its translation: CASSLALAGSLTDTQYF.

The rearrangement uses TRBV29-1 and TRBJ1-1; no clear D. The germline CDR1 and CDR2 sequences are SQVTM and ANQGSEA. V gave up 5 bases and J gave up 3 bases, with 13 bases separating them. The CDR3 is 13 amino acids. CDR3: CSVSVLSDTEAFF. CDR3 sequence (DNA): TGCAGCGTTTCCGTCCTGTCGGACACTGAAGCTTTCTTT.